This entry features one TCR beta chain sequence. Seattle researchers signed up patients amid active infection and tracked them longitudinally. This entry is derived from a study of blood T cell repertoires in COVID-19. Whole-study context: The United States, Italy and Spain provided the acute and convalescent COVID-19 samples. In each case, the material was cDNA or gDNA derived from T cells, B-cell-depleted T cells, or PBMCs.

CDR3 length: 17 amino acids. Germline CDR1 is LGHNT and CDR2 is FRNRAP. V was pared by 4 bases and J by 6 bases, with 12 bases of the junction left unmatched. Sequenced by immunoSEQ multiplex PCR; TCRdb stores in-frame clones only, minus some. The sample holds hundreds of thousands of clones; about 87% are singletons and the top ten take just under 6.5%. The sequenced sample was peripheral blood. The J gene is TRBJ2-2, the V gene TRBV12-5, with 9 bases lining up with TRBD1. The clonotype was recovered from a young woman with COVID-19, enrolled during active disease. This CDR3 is CASGSSQDRGKAGELFF. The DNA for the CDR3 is TGTGCTAGTGGTTCCTCCCAAGACAGGGGGAAGGCCGGGGAGCTGTTTTTT.